One sample yielded the 27 T cell receptor beta chains listed below, sequenced in a study of glioma-infiltrating T cells after dendritic cell vaccination. Clones were sequenced by immunoSEQ multiplex PCR, and TCRdb holds only the in-frame ones, with some missing. The sample holds 80,000 to 100,000 clones, roughly 83% seen once. The sample here was blood, taken before dendritic cell vaccination. Source of these receptors: a human donor with glioblastoma.

The chain is built from TRBV27 and TRBJ2-7; D remains ambiguous. CDR1 and CDR2 (germline): MNHEY, SMNVEV (reference sequence). V was trimmed by 5 bases and J by 3 bases, leaving 17 bases between them. This CDR3 is built from 15 residues. The CDR3 nucleotides read TGTGCCAGCAGTGCCCGTGGCTTACGGGTCTACGAGCAGTACTTC. Its translation is CASSARGLRVYEQYF.

V and J are TRBV28 and TRBJ2-2; 10 bases match TRBD2. V was pared by 6 bases and J by 0 bases, with 10 bases of the junction left unmatched. Looked up from germline, CDR1 is MDHEN and CDR2 is SYDVKM. This CDR3 contains 18 residues. CDR3 in DNA: TGTGCCAGCAGCCCCGTTGGAAGCGGGAGGGCGAACACCGGGGAGCTGTTTTTT. This encodes CASSPVGSGRANTGELFF.

J is TRBJ2-3 and V is TRBV5-1, with 8 positions matching TRBD2. The CDR3 spans 18 residues. The trim removed 2 bases at V and 4 bases at J, leaving 15 bases unmatched. Germline CDR1 and CDR2: SGHRS and YFSETQ. CDR3 nucleotide sequence: TGCGCCAGCAGCTTTATCCCCCCAGCGGGAGATCTCGCAGATACGCAGTATTTT. Residues: CASSFIPPAGDLADTQYF.

V gene TRBV10-3 combines with J gene TRBJ2-1; 8 nucleotides align to TRBD2. The CDR3 length is 14 residues. Per the germline V gene, CDR1 is ENHRY and CDR2 is SYGVKD. Trimming cost V 4 bases and J 8 bases; bases outside gene matches: 7. CDR3 in amino acids: CAISGIAGIDEQFF. In DNA form, the CDR3 reads TGTGCCATCAGTGGTATAGCGGGAATCGATGAGCAGTTCTTC.

The chain has TRBV18 and TRBJ2-7, with D maybe TRBD1 (5 bases). Germline V gives CDR1 KGHSH, CDR2 LQKENI. The V gene lost 1 base and the J gene lost 4 bases, with 11 bases spanning the gap. CDR3 length equals 14 residues. CDR3 sequence: CASSPQQEIYEQYF. The CDR3 bases are TGTGCCAGCTCACCACAACAGGAGATTTACGAGCAGTACTTC.

This sequence joins TRBV7-9 and TRBJ2-1; TRBD2 agrees at 9 bases. Germline CDR1 is SEHNR and CDR2 is FQNEAQ (reference sequence). J lost 9 bases, V lost 5 bases, and 14 bases had no gene match. The CDR3 is made up of 16 amino acids. This CDR3 reads CASSQSGSGRGGEQFF. The CDR3 nucleotides are TGTGCCAGCAGCCAGTCGGGTAGCGGGAGAGGCGGTGAGCAGTTCTTC.

The rearrangement joins TRBV2 to TRBJ1-6; a possible D gene is TRBD1 (6 bases). Per the germline V gene, CDR1 is SNHLY and CDR2 is FYNNEI. This CDR3 has 15 amino acids. Trimming took off 7 bases at V and 0 bases at J, with 10 bases between the two ends. CDR3 region: CASKTGTSYNSPLHF. The CDR3, as DNA: TGTGCCAGCAAAACAGGGACCTCCTATAATTCACCCCTCCACTTT.

V and J are TRBV6-5 and TRBJ2-7; no reliable D call. The CDR3 has 14 residues. The V gene lost 6 bases and the J gene lost 2 bases, with 14 bases spanning the gap. Germline lookup yields CDR1 MNHEY and CDR2 SVGAGI. The CDR3 loop is CASRYAVAPYEQYF. The CDR3, as DNA: TGTGCCAGCAGGTACGCCGTGGCCCCCTACGAGCAGTACTTC.

The V and J genes are TRBV6-5 and TRBJ2-3; 8 nucleotides align to TRBD1. V gave up 2 bases and J gave up 5 bases; unmatched junction bases: 9. CDR1 and CDR2 (germline): MNHEY, SVGAGI. The length of the CDR3 is 16 residues. DNA of the CDR3: TGTGCCAGCAGTTACCTCGGGGCAGGGGGCAGAGATACGCAGTATTTT. It encodes CASSYLGAGGRDTQYF.

The chain carries TRBV6-1 and TRBJ2-1; D gene ambiguous. CDR1 is MNHNS and CDR2 is SASEGT in the germline V gene. Trimming removed 7 bases from V and 6 bases from J, with 13 bases in between. The CDR3 loop spans 13 amino acids. The CDR3 DNA reads as TGTGCCAGCAATCGATATCAAGCCAATGAGCAGTTCTTC. Translating gives CASNRYQANEQFF.

The table lists this clone with a few counts. The chain has TRBV7-8 and TRBJ1-1, with TRBD1 matching 8 bases. Germline lookup yields CDR1 SGHVS and CDR2 FQNEAQ. V was clipped by 3 bases and J by 0 bases; unmatched bases: 3. CDR3 length: 15 residues. Written as DNA, the CDR3 is TGTGCCAGCAGCTTGGGGACAGGCATGAACACTGAAGCTTTCTTT. Its protein product is CASSLGTGMNTEAFF.

This clone has only one observation. The chain combines TRBV7-8 with TRBJ1-1, with 8 bases fitting TRBD1. The CDR3 runs to 13 residues. With V trimmed by 3 bases and J by 5 bases, 2 bases remained unmatched. Germline CDR1 and CDR2: SGHVS and FQNEAQ. CDR3 coding DNA: TGTGCCAGCAGCTTGGACAGGGCGACTGAAGCTTTCTTT. Translating gives CASSLDRATEAFF.

The V and J genes are TRBV5-1 and TRBJ2-3; D perhaps matches TRBD1 (7 bases). The CDR3 extends over 16 amino acids. V was cut by 0 bases and J by 3 bases, with 14 bases left in between. Germline V gives CDR1 SGHRS, CDR2 YFSETQ. CDR3 nucleotide sequence: TGCGCCAGCAGCTTGGCGGGGGACAGAGTAACAGATACGCAGTATTTT. Translated: CASSLAGDRVTDTQYF.

This chain joins TRBV28 and TRBJ2-5; TRBD1 agrees at 8 bases. Trimming at V came to 10 bases and at J to 4 bases, leaving 2 bases not matched to a gene. This CDR3 is 11 amino acids long. CDR1 is MDHEN, CDR2 SYDVKM, per germline. The CDR3 is CAIDRGETQYF. CDR3 DNA sequence: TGTGCCATAGACAGGGGAGAGACCCAGTACTTC.

This chain connects TRBV5-1 to TRBJ2-3; TRBD2 is a possible D gene (5 bases). The CDR3 consists of 17 residues. Trimming took 0 bases from V and 2 from J, leaving 16 bases between them. Germline V gene data show CDR1 as SGHRS and CDR2 as YFSETQ. CDR3 amino acids: CASSLGRGAAATDTQYF. For the CDR3, the DNA is TGCGCCAGCAGCTTGGGACGGGGAGCGGCCGCCACAGATACGCAGTATTTT.

V is TRBV28 and J is TRBJ2-3; no reliable D call. Germline CDR1 and CDR2: MDHEN and SYDVKM. CDR3 length: 16 residues. V lost 5 bases and J 1 base, leaving 16 bases between the germline ends. CDR3 sequence (DNA): TGTGCCAGCAGTGCCCGGATAGCCCCCCGCACAGATACGCAGTATTTT. Its protein is CASSARIAPRTDTQYF.

The rearrangement joins TRBV11-2 to TRBJ2-3; tentatively, D is TRBD2 (5 bases). V lost 5 bases, J lost 6 bases, and 12 bases lay in between. Germline assignment: CDR1 SGHAT and CDR2 FQNNGV. CDR3 length: 13 amino acids. The CDR3 loop is CASSLDSTDTQYF. CDR3 nucleotides: TGTGCCAGCAGCCTGGACTCTACCGATACGCAGTATTTT. The full variable domain, its missing parts supplied by reference TRBV11-2 and TRBJ2-3, is EAGVAQSPRYKIIEKRQSVAFWCNPISGHATLYWYQQILGQGPKLLIQFQNNGVVDDSQLPKDRFSAERLKGVDSTLKIQPAKLEDSAVYLCASSLDSTDTQYFGPGTRLTVL.

In its sample, this clone was seen a few times. The gene calls are TRBV4-2 and TRBJ2-1; 9 bases agree with TRBD2. Germline CDR1 and CDR2: LGHNA and YNFKEQ. Trimming at V came to 3 bases and at J to 6 bases, leaving 24 bases not matched to a gene. The CDR3 runs 21 residues. In nucleotides, the CDR3 is TGTGCCAGCAGCCAGACGCCCGGCTTAGCGGGAGCATCCCAACAATTCAATGAGCAGTTCTTC. It translates to CASSQTPGLAGASQQFNEQFF.

This rearrangement joins TRBV30 to TRBJ1-1, with 7 nucleotides matching TRBD1. Germline CDR1 and CDR2: GTSNPN and SVGIG (reference sequence). V lost 4 bases to trimming and J lost 0 bases; unmatched junction nucleotides: 14. The CDR3 covers 17 residues. The CDR3 is CAWTGELRDSLNTEAFF. CDR3 bases: TGTGCCTGGACAGGGGAGCTCCGGGACAGCCTGAACACTGAAGCTTTCTTT.

The genes are TRBV4-2 and TRBJ1-2; no reliable D call. Germline CDR1 is LGHNA and CDR2 is YNFKEQ. The CDR3 totals 15 residues. Deletions cut 0 bases from V and 3 bases from J, with 11 bases between. This CDR3 is CASSQDSREYYGYTF. The CDR3 DNA is TGTGCCAGCAGCCAAGATTCGAGGGAGTACTATGGCTACACCTTC.

The rearrangement uses TRBV28 and TRBJ1-1; TRBD1 might be the D (5 bases). The CDR3 sequence is 14 residues long. Trimming pared 5 bases from V and 7 bases from J, leaving 17 bases between. From germline, CDR1 is MDHEN and CDR2 SYDVKM. The DNA for the CDR3 is TGTGCCAGCAGTCCACCGACAGTCTACTTTGAAGCTTTCTTT. It is translated as CASSPPTVYFEAFF. The variable domain in full, completed from reference TRBV28 and TRBJ1-1, reads DVKVTQSSRYLVKRTGEKVFLECVQDMDHENMFWYRQDPGLGLRLIYFSYDVKMKEKGDIPEGYSVSREKKERFSLILESASTNQTSMYLCASSPPTVYFEAFFGQGTRLTVV.

Only one count was recorded for this clone. The chain is built from TRBV19 and TRBJ1-2, with D perhaps matching TRBD1 (5 bases). V lost 7 bases and J 6 bases, leaving 18 bases between the germline ends. The CDR3 covers 14 residues. CDR1 LNHDA and CDR2 SQIVND come from the germline V gene (reference sequence). CDR3 in amino acids: CASKGGRVFDGYTF. In DNA form, the CDR3 reads TGTGCCAGTAAGGGAGGCAGGGTTTTCGATGGCTACACCTTC.

The chain carries TRBV19 and TRBJ1-5, with TRBD1 matching 7 bases. V was pared by 6 bases and J by 3 bases, with 8 bases of the junction left unmatched. Germline CDR1 and CDR2: LNHDA and SQIVND (reference sequence). The CDR3 is 15 amino acids. CDR3 coding DNA: TGTGCCAGTAGCCCCATAGGGACAGTCAATCAGCCCCAGCATTTT. Protein sequence: CASSPIGTVNQPQHF.

The rearrangement joins TRBV27 to TRBJ1-5; no firm D call. CDR1 and CDR2 (germline): MNHEY, SMNVEV (reference sequence). The CDR3 extends over 14 amino acids. Trimming took off 7 bases at V and 2 bases at J, with 12 bases between the two ends. CDR3 DNA: TGTGCCAGCACCACCGTCGCGGGCAATCAGCCCCAGCATTTT. Translation: CASTTVAGNQPQHF.

CDR3 amino acids: CASSSGAGNTIYF. The CDR3, as DNA: TGTGCCAGCAGCTCAGGGGCAGGAAACACCATATATTTT. The J gene is TRBJ1-3, the V gene TRBV6-5, with D maybe TRBD1 (6 bases). The germline CDR1 and CDR2 sequences are MNHEY and SVGAGI. The CDR3 extends over 13 amino acids. V was shortened by 6 bases and J by 4 bases, with 10 bases between the two germline ends.

The chain has TRBV9 and TRBJ2-7; D possibly corresponds to TRBD2 (5 bases). CDR3 size: 15 residues. CDR1 SGDLS and CDR2 YYNGEE come from the germline V gene. Between the trimmed V and J ends, which lost 2 bases and 0 bases, there was a span of 12 bases. CDR3 loop: CASSVGADPSYEQYF. The CDR3 coding sequence is TGTGCCAGCAGCGTCGGAGCGGACCCCTCCTACGAGCAGTACTTC.

The table lists this clone with a few counts. The genes are TRBV11-2 and TRBJ1-3, with a weak D call TRBD1 (6 bases). This CDR3 has 15 amino acids. Looked up from germline, CDR1 is SGHAT and CDR2 is FQNNGV. V shed 1 base and J shed 4 bases, with 11 bases lying between them. The CDR3 sequence: CASSLVGGAGNTIYF. As DNA, the CDR3 is TGTGCCAGCAGCTTAGTTGGGGGGGCAGGAAACACCATATATTTT.